These T cell receptor beta chains were read from a single sample in a study of spatial heterogeneity in lung cancer. TCRdb re-called the 5' RACE reads with MiXCR, one entry per CDR3 protein. The sample records tens of thousands of distinct CDR3 sequences, 8% being singletons. This specimen consisted of PBMCs, obtained at surgery. All receptors derive from a male donor with early-stage non-small cell lung cancer. The CDR3 runs from the conserved cysteine through the conserved F or W. D genes are given only for firm matches. Size values are once, few and many counts, or a class for expanded clones, and some rows have none.

V	D	size	J	DNA	CDR3
TRBV5-8	-	-	TRBJ2-7	TGTGCCAGCAGCTTGGACGGGAGTCTAACTTACGAGCAGTACTTC	CASSLDGSLTYEQYF
TRBV9	-	many	TRBJ2-1	TGTGCCAGCAGCCCCCCCGGGAGTTCCTACAATGAGCAGTTCTTC	CASSPPGSSYNEQFF
TRBV4-2	-	few	TRBJ1-1	TGTGCCAGCAGCTTCTCTGGTGGGAACACTGAAGCTTTCTTT	CASSFSGGNTEAFF
TRBV12-3/TRBV12-4	-	many	TRBJ2-5	TGTGCCAGCAGCTATTCCCGGCCTCAGGGGGAGACCCAGTACTTC	CASSYSRPQGETQYF
TRBV6-5	-	many	TRBJ2-7	TGTGCCAGCAGTTACTCGGGTAGTGAGTACTTC	CASSYSGSEYF
TRBV24-1	-	-	TRBJ2-1	TGTGCCACCAGTCGAGCTAGTGATAGGGGGTCGGTTGAGCAGTTCTTC	CATSRASDRGSVEQFF
TRBV7-2	-	many	TRBJ2-1	TGTGCCAGCAGCTCTGGGACATCCTACAATGAGCAGTTCTTC	CASSSGTSYNEQFF
TRBV5-8	-	many	TRBJ1-5	TGTGCCAGCAGCTTGGGGGACACAAGAAATCAGCCCCAGCATTTT	CASSLGDTRNQPQHF
TRBV27	TRBD1	many	TRBJ1-4	TGTGCCAGCAGTTCGCTCACCGGGACAGGAGCTGAAAAACTGTTTTTT	CASSSLTGTGAEKLFF
TRBV25-1	-	many	TRBJ1-5	TGTGCCAGCAGTGTAGGGAATCAGCCCCAGCATTTT	CASSVGNQPQHF
TRBV11-1	-	-	TRBJ2-7	TGTGCCAGCAGCTTAGGAGGCCGATACTCCTACGAGCAGTACTTC	CASSLGGRYSYEQYF
TRBV12-3/TRBV12-4	-	few	TRBJ1-1	TGTGCCAGCAGTTTACAACAGTGGACTGAAGCTTTCTTT	CASSLQQWTEAFF
TRBV4-1	TRBD2	many	TRBJ2-3	TGCGCCAGCAGCCAGGGCCTAGCGGGAGGGGGCGATACGCAGTATTTT	CASSQGLAGGGDTQYF